What follows describes a single T cell receptor (beta chain). No antigen is known for it. This sample is part of a study of cytomegalovirus exposure and HLA in healthy donors. Sequenced by immunoSEQ multiplex PCR; TCRdb stores in-frame clones only, minus some. The sample shows 65,000 to 100,000 clones, 93% of them seen only once. V dropped 5 bases and J dropped 5; count of bases not matched to a gene: 9. In germline, CDR1 is SNHLY, CDR2 FYNNEI. CDR3 length equals 15 residues. Study conclusions and caveats: Most TCR sequences showed up rarely, but some public TCRs showed up in many donors.

The sequence derives from a woman in her twenties or thirties in good health and CMV-seronegative. Sequencing input: PBMCs. The V gene is TRBV2, the J gene TRBJ2-7, with 10 bases matching TRBD1. For the CDR3, the DNA is TGTGCCAGCAGTCGAGAGACAGGGGGCAAGGACGAGCAGTACTTC. Translation gives CASSRETGGKDEQYF. The whole variable domain, remainder taken from reference TRBV2 and TRBJ2-7, is EPEVTQTPSHQVTQMGQEVILRCVPISNHLYFYWYRQILGQKVEFLVSFYNNEISEKSEIFDDQFSVERPDGSNFTLKIRSTKLEDSAMYFCASSRETGGKDEQYFGPGTRLTVT.